This T cell receptor beta chain derives from a study of CD8+ T cells in alopecia areata. The count of this clone is one. The antigen is not known. Following RNA extraction, reverse transcription yielded cDNA that acted as the sequencing template. The repertoire was sequenced with immunoSEQ multiplex PCR; TCRdb's copy has only in-frame clones and lacks some. The data show fewer than 200,000 clones, approximately 62% seen once. This CDR3 comprises 16 residues. Germline assignment: CDR1 GTSNPN and CDR2 SVGIG (reference sequence). Trimming shortened V by 0 bases and J by 8 bases, and 17 bases separated the two germline ends. Treatment described: oral pan-JAK inhibitor, 5-10 mg twice daily. General observations from the study: As there was one nonresponder, how baseline CD8+ expansion relates to response remains uncertain. Under tofacitinib, fewer expanded CD8+ clones appeared among the top 100 scalp clones. It was observed that many expanded lesional clones persisted in scalp and blood during tofacitinib.

This specimen consisted of CD4+ T cells sorted from blood, obtained at week 24, from a patient treated with tofacitinib. This sequence joins TRBV30 and TRBJ1-6; a possible D gene is TRBD1 (6 bases). The source of this sequence is a human donor with alopecia areata. CDR3 sequence: CAWSVLPIRGDSPLHF. The CDR3 DNA is TGTGCCTGGAGTGTACTTCCGATCAGGGGAGATTCACCCCTCCACTTT.